The T cell receptor beta chain under discussion was sequenced for a study of T cell repertoires in cytomegalovirus infection (dated by TCRdb to between 2018 and 2021). For the study in its entirety: Donor HLA type was relevant to the analysis, because carriage of CMV infection together with the matching HLA type was indicated by public TCR beta signatures.

This clonotype has just one count. It has no known antigen specificity. The junction differs from germline at one of its ends, possibly a read error. Taken from cysteine to phenylalanine, the CDR3 has 15 residues. This entry keeps only the CDR3 DNA: 45 bases, framed from base 1. TCRdb names Illumina HiSeq 1500 as the instrument used. In-frame beta chains were kept once TCRdb had trimmed the public reads at Q25 with fastp and called clones with MiXCR. All rows with the same CDR3 protein become a single entry with the most common DNA and genes. Here the sample has 200,000 or so distinct CDR3 sequences; roughly 28% occur a single time. The ten largest clones take up 31% of the sample. The paper's findings and limits, for the study overall: Carriers of CMV infection plus the relevant HLA type were discriminated by the cumulative frequency of public TCR beta family members in the study cohort and in an independent 352-donor cohort. The ex vivo response was dominated by HLA-C-restricted CMV-specific TCR beta clonotypes, which also provided the single most frequent clonotype in two of eight donors.

The receptor's source is a human donor in good health (CMV status not recorded). Some clones in this sample may be carry-over from other donors' samples. This chain is built from TRBV5-3 and TRBJ1-1, with TRBD1 identical over 7 junction bases. TRBV5-3 is placed among ORFs of uncertain function. Sequenced: PBMCs. The nucleotides read TGTGCCAGCAGCTTTAACAGGGGCGTCGGCACTGAAGCTTTCTTT. Its coded protein is CASSFNRGVGTEAFF.